This T cell receptor (beta chain) was obtained from a study of T cells after yellow fever vaccination. This clonotype was picked up one time. Production of TCR cDNA was by 5'RACE template switching, which also added a universal primer site and UMIs. TCRdb called the 5' RACE reads again in MiXCR, with one record for every CDR3 protein. The data show 450,000 to 650,000 distinct CDR3 sequences, just over 20% seen once. The CDR3 totals 16 residues. CDR1 is MNHEY, CDR2 SVGEGT, per germline. V lost 0 bases, J lost 5 bases, and 4 bases stayed unmatched. The chain links TRBV6-2 or TRBV6-3 to TRBJ2-5; 12 bases map to TRBD2. The receptor's source is a man aged 18 to 30 who received the YFV17D yellow fever vaccine. The material sequenced was PBMCs, taken 21 days after the first yellow fever vaccination. The CDR3 here is CASSYSETSGGETQYF. CDR3 nucleotides: TGTGCCAGCAGTTACTCGGAGACTAGCGGGGGTGAGACCCAGTACTTC.